This is a list of T cell receptor beta chains from one sample in a study of blood T cell dynamics during melanoma immunotherapy. Profiled with immunoSEQ multiplex PCR; TCRdb holds only in-frame clones, not every one. Found here are about 4,900 clones, around 85% of them singletons; the top ten hold 30% to 35%. The sample here was blood, taken from a patient treated with checkpoint blockade. These receptors all come from a human donor with melanoma. The CDR3 runs from the conserved cysteine through the conserved F or W. The order of the fields is V gene, J gene, clone size, D gene, CDR3 protein, CDR3 DNA. The D gene is left open where the match is weak. Rows give clone size only sometimes, using once, few, many, or a class for an expanded clone.

>TRBV18|TRBJ2-2|.|.
CASSLTQNTGELFF
TGTGCCAGCTCACTGACACAGAACACCGGGGAGCTGTTTTTT
>TRBV2|TRBJ1-1|few|.
CASRRVDTEAFF
TGTGCCAGCAGGAGGGTTGACACTGAAGCTTTCTTT
>TRBV9|TRBJ1-1|.|.
CASSVVSQAGTFF
TGTGCCAGCAGCGTAGTGTCACAGGCGGGAACTTTCTTT
>TRBV5-5|TRBJ2-3|.|.
CASSLGSTDTQYF
TGTGCCAGCAGCTTGGGAAGCACAGATACGCAGTATTTT
>TRBV9|TRBJ1-3|.|.
CASSVVAGTGNTIYF
TGTGCCAGCAGCGTAGTGGCCGGGACTGGAAACACCATATATTTT
>TRBV15|TRBJ2-1|once|TRBD2
CATSRGNDVAGGNEQFF
TGTGCCACCAGCAGAGGTAATGATGTAGCGGGAGGTAATGAGCAGTTCTTC
>TRBV7-2|TRBJ2-1|.|.
CASSSLGGQFF
TGTGCCAGCAGCTCGCTCGGCGGGCAGTTCTTC
>TRBV7-8|TRBJ2-7|.|TRBD2
CAEAREGYEQYF
TGTGCCGAGGCGCGGGAGGGCTACGAGCAGTACTTC
>TRBV18|TRBJ1-5|.|TRBD1
CASSSGQGRSIGNQPQHF
TGTGCCAGCTCATCCGGACAGGGGAGGAGTATAGGCAATCAGCCCCAGCATTTT
>TRBV19|TRBJ1-4|.|TRBD1
CASSTQTGATTNEKLFF
TGTGCCAGTAGTACTCAAACAGGGGCTACAACTAATGAAAAACTGTTTTTT
>TRBV6-1|TRBJ2-5|.|TRBD2
CASTIAGRETQYF
TGTGCCAGCACTATAGCGGGACGAGAGACCCAGTACTTC
>TRBV7-8|TRBJ1-5|once|TRBD1
CASSSDRARGQPQHF
TGTGCCAGCAGCTCGGACAGGGCTCGTGGTCAGCCCCAGCATTTT
>TRBV19|TRBJ1-3|.|.
CASSIQGSSGNTIYF
TGTGCCAGTAGTATACAGGGTTCCTCTGGAAACACCATATATTTT
>TRBV11-3|TRBJ1-1|.|TRBD1
CASSPRTGATNTEAFF
TGTGCCAGCAGCCCCAGGACAGGGGCTACGAACACTGAAGCTTTCTTT
>TRBV6-5|TRBJ2-7|once|TRBD1
CASTLDRGTYEQYF
TGTGCCAGCACCCTGGACAGGGGCACTTACGAGCAGTACTTC
>TRBV2|TRBJ2-5|few|.
CASKPGLETQYF
TGTGCCAGCAAGCCGGGTTTGGAGACCCAGTACTTC
>TRBV7-2|TRBJ2-7|once|TRBD1
CASSPEGASYEQYF
TGTGCCAGCAGTCCCGAGGGGGCGTCCTACGAGCAGTACTTC
>TRBV18|TRBJ1-4|.|.
CASSPPSQRNEKLFF
TGTGCCAGCTCACCACCTAGTCAGAGGAATGAAAAACTGTTTTTT
>TRBV13|TRBJ1-2|.|.
CASSLGRLGYTF
TGTGCCAGCAGCTTAGGCAGGCTCGGCTACACCTTC
>TRBV18|TRBJ1-1|.|TRBD1
CASSSRNRGNTEAFF
TGTGCCAGCTCATCCCGAAACAGGGGGAACACTGAAGCTTTCTTT
>TRBV30|TRBJ2-5|.|.
CAWTVRETQYF
TGTGCCTGGACCGTGAGGGAGACCCAGTACTTC
>TRBV19|TRBJ2-2|.|.
CASSIDLPGGGLGGNTGELFF
TGTGCCAGTAGTATAGATTTGCCAGGGGGAGGACTAGGTGGGAACACCGGGGAGCTGTTTTTT
>TRBV7-3|TRBJ1-1|.|.
CASSPTRDPNTEAFF
TGTGCCAGCAGCCCTACACGGGACCCAAACACTGAAGCTTTCTTT
>TRBV4-2|TRBJ1-5|.|.
CASSQESGDSNQPQHF
TGTGCCAGCAGCCAAGAATCGGGAGATAGCAATCAGCCCCAGCATTTT
>TRBV7-9|TRBJ1-1|few|.
CASSLVGNTEAFF
TGTGCCAGCAGCTTAGTTGGTAACACTGAAGCTTTCTTT
>TRBV7-3|TRBJ2-3|.|.
CASSLRGANTDTQYF
TGTGCCAGCAGCTTACGGGGGGCGAACACAGATACGCAGTATTTT
>TRBV27|TRBJ2-7|once|.
CASRRIGQFTPYEQYF
TGTGCCAGCAGACGAATCGGGCAGTTTACGCCCTACGAGCAGTACTTC
>TRBV19|TRBJ1-1|few|.
CASSRTGQNTEAFF
TGTGCCAGTTCTAGAACAGGGCAAAACACTGAAGCTTTCTTT
>TRBV7-3|TRBJ2-5|.|TRBD1
CASSSGQSETQYF
TGTGCCAGCAGCTCGGGACAGTCAGAGACCCAGTACTTC
>TRBV20-1|TRBJ2-1|.|TRBD2
CSARSGSEQFF
TGCAGTGCTAGAAGCGGGAGTGAGCAGTTCTTC
>TRBV5-1|TRBJ2-5|.|TRBD1
CASTATGRETQYF
TGCGCCAGCACAGCGACAGGGAGAGAGACCCAGTACTTC
>TRBV10-3|TRBJ2-1|.|.
CASSKNGGRDEQFF
TGTGCCAGCAGTAAGAACGGGGGGCGGGATGAGCAGTTCTTC
>TRBV7-9|TRBJ2-7|.|.
CASSEGTTPYEQYF
TGTGCCAGCAGCGAAGGGACAACACCCTACGAGCAGTACTTC
>TRBV7-9|TRBJ1-1|.|.
CASSLVGGFALYEAFF
TGTGCCAGCAGCTTAGTTGGAGGATTCGCTTTATATGAAGCTTTCTTT
>TRBV6-5|TRBJ2-1|.|.
CASRGRARTYNEQFF
TGTGCCAGCAGAGGGCGGGCGAGGACGTACAATGAGCAGTTCTTC
>TRBV28|TRBJ1-4|.|.
CASSFLQGREKLFF
TGTGCCAGCAGTTTTCTGCAGGGTCGTGAAAAACTGTTTTTT
>TRBV11-3|TRBJ2-6|.|.
CASSLSSGAGANVLTF
TGTGCCAGCAGCTTGAGTTCAGGGGCTGGGGCCAACGTCCTGACTTTC
>TRBV19|TRBJ2-6|.|TRBD2
CASSVGLAEFSGANVLTF
TGTGCCAGTAGTGTGGGACTAGCGGAATTCTCTGGGGCCAACGTCCTGACTTTC
>TRBV25-1|TRBJ2-1|.|TRBD2
CASNRAGAAGEQFF
TGTGCCAGCAATCGAGCGGGAGCCGCCGGTGAGCAGTTCTTC
>TRBV6-4|TRBJ1-4|.|.
CASSVGGETNEKLFF
TGTGCCAGCAGCGTCGGAGGGGAAACTAATGAAAAACTGTTTTTT
>TRBV11-2|TRBJ2-7|.|TRBD2
CASSPYSGVSSYEQYF
TGTGCCAGCAGCCCATATAGCGGGGTGAGCTCCTACGAGCAGTACTTC
>TRBV27|TRBJ1-2|.|TRBD1
CASRPTGDRGYTF
TGTGCCAGCAGACCCACAGGGGATCGGGGCTACACCTTC
>TRBV6-5|TRBJ1-2|.|TRBD1
CASSYSDRGVNGYTF
TGTGCCAGCAGTTACTCAGACAGGGGAGTGAATGGCTACACCTTC
>TRBV10-3|TRBJ1-2|.|.
CAISERQRDYGYTF
TGTGCCATCAGTGAGCGACAGCGGGACTATGGCTACACCTTC
>TRBV7-9|TRBJ2-4|.|.
CASSLVAENIQYF
TGTGCCAGCAGCTTAGTGGCAGAGAACATTCAGTACTTC